This entry lists 32 T cell receptor beta chains sequenced from one sample in a study of beta chain features in type 1 diabetes. The whole isolated RNA underwent reverse transcription, so sequencing captured expressed TCRB transcripts. Assay: immunoSEQ multiplex PCR; the TCRdb copy retains only in-frame clones and omits some. The data show about 200,000 clones, 11% seen once. What was sequenced was central memory CD4+ T cells from blood. Source of these receptors: a man in his late teens or twenties in good health.

Of note for this clone: This sequence is one base from a far larger clone and is likely a read error. This same CDR3 is encoded by further DNA sequences in the sample. This sequence joins TRBV30 and TRBJ2-1; D is unresolved. Per the germline V gene, CDR1 is GTSNPN and CDR2 is SVGIG (reference sequence). The CDR3 consists of 15 residues. V lost 0 bases and J 3 bases, leaving 12 bases between the germline ends. DNA for the CDR3: TGTGCCTGGAGTGTGGAAAGGGTAGGCTACAATGAGCAGTTCTTC. It translates to CAWSVERVGYNEQFF.

The chain carries TRBV5-1 and TRBJ2-1; 8 bases are a match to TRBD2. Germline trimming cut 0 bases from V and 2 bases from J; bases unmatched to any gene: 4. Germline loops: CDR1 SGHRS, CDR2 YFSETQ. The CDR3 has 16 residues. CDR3 in DNA: TGCGCCAGCAGCTTGGTGGTAGCGGGACCCTACAATGAGCAGTTCTTC. This encodes CASSLVVAGPYNEQFF. Full variable domain (missing parts from reference TRBV5-1 and TRBJ2-1): KAGVTQTPRYLIKTRGQQVTLSCSPISGHRSVSWYQQTPGQGLQFLFEYFSETQRNKGNFPGRFSGRQFSNSRSEMNVSTLELGDSALYLCASSLVVAGPYNEQFFGPGTRLTVL.

The CDR3 loop is CASSVAMTGGEQYF. The CDR3 region has the DNA TGTGCCAGCAGCGTAGCTATGACAGGGGGCGAGCAGTACTTC. The chain carries TRBV9 and TRBJ2-7; 9 nucleotides align to TRBD1. The junction had 4 bases not matched to a gene; V was cut back by 0 bases and J by 6 bases. The CDR3 is made up of 14 amino acids. The germline V gene encodes CDR1 SGDLS and CDR2 YYNGEE.

This sequence joins TRBV19 and TRBJ2-7; 8 nucleotides match TRBD1. This CDR3 contains 16 residues. V lost 6 bases to trimming and J lost 2 bases; unmatched junction nucleotides: 12. CDR1 and CDR2 (germline): LNHDA, SQIVND (reference sequence). The CDR3 bases are TGTGCCAGTAGCAAAGAAACCGGGACAGGTCCCTACGAGCAGTACTTC. The encoded protein is CASSKETGTGPYEQYF.

This sequence joins TRBV6-5 and TRBJ2-1; the D gene is possibly TRBD2 (5 bases). The CDR3 loop spans 13 amino acids. In germline, CDR1 is MNHEY, CDR2 SVGAGI. V dropped 6 bases and J dropped 4 bases, with 10 bases sitting between them. CDR3 residues: CASSAGTYNEQFF. In DNA form, the CDR3 reads TGTGCCAGCAGCGCGGGTACTTACAATGAGCAGTTCTTC.

The chain combines TRBV5-4 with TRBJ2-7; 7 nucleotides agree with TRBD2. Trimming at V came to 0 bases and at J to 0 bases, leaving 6 bases not matched to a gene. Looked up from germline, CDR1 is SGHNT and CDR2 is YYREEE (reference sequence). CDR3 length: 16 residues. The CDR3 loop reads CASSLVSSGGSYEQYF. As DNA, the CDR3 is TGTGCCAGCAGCTTGGTCTCTAGCGGAGGCTCCTACGAGCAGTACTTC.

In DNA form, the CDR3 reads TGCGCCAGCAGGAGGGACGGTGAAAAACTGTTTTTT. The encoded protein is CASRRDGEKLFF. The V gene is TRBV5-1, the J gene TRBJ1-4; a weak D match, TRBD1 (5 bases). Trimming took off 5 bases at V and 7 bases at J, with 9 bases between the two ends. The germline V gene has CDR1 SGHRS and CDR2 YFSETQ. The CDR3 runs 12 residues.

This clone has a count of ten or more. One end of the junction varies from germline; a read error may be responsible. The CDR3 here is CASSQRAQGTGELFF. In DNA form, the CDR3 reads TGTGCTAGCAGCCAAAGGGCTCAGGGGACCGGGGAGCTGTTTTTT. The rearrangement links TRBV7-7 to TRBJ2-2, with D possibly matching TRBD1 (6 bases). Germline V gives CDR1 SSHAT, CDR2 FNYEAQ (reference sequence). CDR3 length: 15 residues.

This clone showed up just a few times. Within the sample, other DNA sequences also encode this same CDR3. V and J are TRBV29-1 and TRBJ1-2, with D tentatively TRBD1 (5 bases). V was trimmed by 4 bases and J by 7 bases, leaving 13 bases between them. Germline-derived CDR1 and CDR2 are SQVTM and ANQGSEA. The CDR3 sequence is 12 residues long. The DNA for the CDR3 is TGCAGCGTTGGAGGTCAGGGTTTTGGCTACACCTTC. Its protein is CSVGGQGFGYTF.

The table lists this clone with a few counts. This sequence joins TRBV18 and TRBJ2-7, with D possibly called TRBD1 or TRBD2 (5 bases each). The CDR3 has 16 residues. V lost 3 bases to trimming and J lost 5 bases, with 20 bases between them. Germline V CDR1 and CDR2: KGHSH, LQKENI. The CDR3 here is CASSPGVGSLFDEQYF. The DNA for the CDR3 is TGTGCCAGCTCACCGGGGGTGGGATCACTTTTCGACGAGCAGTACTTC. Full variable domain (rest looked up from reference TRBV18 and TRBJ2-7): NAGVMQNPRHLVRRRGQEARLRCSPMKGHSHVYWYRQLPEEGLKFMVYLQKENIIDESGMPKERFSAEFPKEGPSILRIQQVVRGDSAAYFCASSPGVGSLFDEQYFGPGTRLTVT.

J is TRBJ1-2 and V is TRBV30; 7 positions match TRBD1. The CDR3 sequence is 15 residues long. Germline CDR1 is GTSNPN and CDR2 is SVGIG (reference sequence). The V and J ends lost 2 bases and 2 bases, in that order; junction bases with no gene match: 8. As DNA, the CDR3 is TGTGCCTGGAGTTTTCCGGGACAGCCCAACTATGGCTACACCTTC. This translates into CAWSFPGQPNYGYTF.

This clone has at least ten counts. The V call is TRBV4-1, the J call TRBJ2-3, with D hard to call. Germline V gene sequence: CDR1 MGHRA, CDR2 YSYEKL. The CDR3 runs 14 residues. V dropped 1 base and J dropped 5 bases, with 10 bases sitting between them. The CDR3, as DNA: TGCGCCAGCAGCCAAGTAGCCCGTATAGATACGCAGTATTTT. Its protein product is CASSQVARIDTQYF.

This chain connects TRBV28 to TRBJ2-7, with D unresolved. The length of the CDR3 is 16 residues. In germline, CDR1 is MDHEN, CDR2 SYDVKM. The ends were cut back, 2 bases at V and 4 bases at J, with 18 bases in the middle. The CDR3 DNA reads as TGTGCCAGCAGTTTAGGGCTGGGCAGGTTCCCTTACGAGCAGTACTTC. Protein: CASSLGLGRFPYEQYF. The entire variable domain, with the rest obtained from reference TRBV28 and TRBJ2-7, is as follows: DVKVTQSSRYLVKRTGEKVFLECVQDMDHENMFWYRQDPGLGLRLIYFSYDVKMKEKGDIPEGYSVSREKKERFSLILESASTNQTSMYLCASSLGLGRFPYEQYFGPGTRLTVT.

In its sample, this clone was seen many times. V gene TRBV27 combines with J gene TRBJ2-1; tentative D call: TRBD2 (5 bases). Germline CDR1 is MNHEY and CDR2 is SMNVEV (reference sequence). This CDR3 comprises 15 residues. Trimming shortened V by 3 bases and J by 9 bases, and 18 bases separated the two germline ends. The CDR3 region has the DNA TGTGCCAGCAGTTTCCGTCCTACTAGTCACGTTGAGCAGTTCTTC. Residues: CASSFRPTSHVEQFF.

This clone was seen a few times. The chain couples TRBV13 to TRBJ1-2, with 9 positions matching TRBD1. This CDR3 has 15 residues. CDR1 and CDR2 from the germline V gene are PRHDT and FYEKMQ (reference sequence). With V trimmed by 5 bases and J by 1 base, 5 bases remained unmatched. CDR3 nucleotide sequence: TGTGCCAGCAGCGCTCGGGACAGGGTTAACTATGGCTACACCTTC. It specifies CASSARDRVNYGYTF. Drawing the rest from reference TRBV13 and TRBJ1-2, the complete variable domain is AAGVIQSPRHLIKEKRETATLKCYPIPRHDTVYWYQQGPGQDPQFLISFYEKMQSDKGSIPDRFSAQQFSDYHSELNMSSLELGDSALYFCASSARDRVNYGYTFGSGTRLTVV.

Comments on this clone: The same CDR3 is also encoded by other DNA sequences in this sample. The chain couples TRBV5-4 to TRBJ2-5; TRBD2 agrees at 12 bases. The length of the CDR3 is 15 residues. Germline CDR1 reads SGHNT; CDR2 reads YYREEE (reference sequence). V lost 2 bases to trimming and J lost 5 bases; unmatched junction nucleotides: 4. The CDR3 bases are TGTGCCAGCAGCTTCCGGCTAGCGGGAGGGGAGACCCAGTACTTC. Its translation is CASSFRLAGGETQYF.

This clone was observed a few times. V gene TRBV18 combines with J gene TRBJ2-1; no firm D call. V was cut by 2 bases and J by 5 bases, with 7 bases left in between. CDR3 length: 13 residues. Looked up from germline, CDR1 is KGHSH and CDR2 is LQKENI. This CDR3 reads CASSPVGNNEQFF. Written as DNA, the CDR3 is TGTGCCAGCTCACCAGTCGGCAACAATGAGCAGTTCTTC.

The chain links TRBV2 to TRBJ2-7; D is ambiguous. The CDR3 has 12 residues. Germline CDR1 reads SNHLY; CDR2 reads FYNNEI. V was pared by 4 bases and J by 4 bases, with 8 bases between. CDR3 region: CASSVLGYEQYF. The CDR3 DNA sequence: TGTGCCAGCAGTGTTTTAGGATACGAGCAGTACTTC.

This clone was picked up many times. This chain connects TRBV30 to TRBJ2-3; D possibly matches TRBD1 or TRBD2 (5 bases each). Germline lookup yields CDR1 GTSNPN and CDR2 SVGIG (reference sequence). V lost 4 bases, J lost 2 bases, and 13 bases lay in between. The CDR3 runs to 14 residues. CDR3 in DNA: TGTGCCTGGAATAAAGGGGACCCCACAGATACGCAGTATTTT. This translates into CAWNKGDPTDTQYF.

This clone was detected a few times. The chain carries TRBV5-1 and TRBJ2-5; D may be TRBD2 (6 bases). The CDR3 totals 14 residues. The germline V gene has CDR1 SGHRS and CDR2 YFSETQ. Trimming took off 4 bases at V and 4 bases at J, with 14 bases between the two ends. The CDR3: CASSPTSWGETQYF. As DNA, the CDR3 is TGCGCCAGCAGCCCGACTAGTTGGGGAGAGACCCAGTACTTC.

The table lists this clone with many counts. V and J are TRBV7-8 and TRBJ2-3, with TRBD2 matching 8 bases. This CDR3 region has 16 residues. V lost 5 bases to trimming and J lost 7 bases; unmatched junction nucleotides: 14. The germline CDR1 and CDR2 sequences are SGHVS and FQNEAQ. CDR3 sequence reads: CASSEPGLGPRNTQYF. The CDR3 DNA reads as TGTGCCAGCAGCGAACCGGGACTAGGGCCCCGAAATACGCAGTATTTT.

The chain is built from TRBV7-3 and TRBJ2-3, with D unclear. Germline CDR1 is SGHTA and CDR2 is FQGTGA. Trimming removed 5 bases from V and 5 bases from J, with 14 bases in between. The CDR3 length is 14 residues. The CDR3 spells CASSLSPDRDTQYF. For the CDR3, the DNA is TGTGCCAGCAGCCTTTCCCCGGACCGAGATACGCAGTATTTT.

This clone was counted many times. The rearrangement joins TRBV7-9 to TRBJ1-1, with TRBD1 identical over 7 bases. The V segment lost 5 bases and the J segment 0 bases; nucleotides outside the gene matches: 6. Germline CDR1 is SEHNR and CDR2 is FQNEAQ (reference sequence). The CDR3 sequence is 15 residues long. This CDR3 is CASSRQGGVNTEAFF. The CDR3 DNA reads TGTGCCAGCAGCAGACAGGGAGGGGTGAACACTGAAGCTTTCTTT.

This clone was counted between two and nine times. This chain links TRBV7-8 with TRBJ2-3, with D hard to call. V was trimmed by 3 bases and J by 6 bases, leaving 7 bases between them. The CDR3 loop spans 12 amino acids. CDR1 SGHVS and CDR2 FQNEAQ come from the germline V gene. CDR3 sequence reads: CASSLGTDTQYF. The CDR3 DNA reads TGTGCCAGCAGCTTGGGTACGGATACGCAGTATTTT.

This clone was detected only a few times. The genes are TRBV7-9 and TRBJ2-1, with 13 bases aligning to TRBD2. CDR3 length equals 15 residues. Germline values: CDR1 SEHNR, CDR2 FQNEAQ (reference sequence). J gave up 7 bases and V 4 bases, and 4 bases lay outside the gene matches. The CDR3 DNA is TGTGCCAGCAGCTGGACTAGCGGGAGAAAGAATGAGCAGTTCTTC. Protein: CASSWTSGRKNEQFF.

This clone came up many times. The rearrangement uses TRBV2 and TRBJ2-5, with D perhaps TRBD2 (5 bases). The V end lost 3 bases, the J end lost 1 base, and 12 bases lay between the germline ends. The CDR3 runs to 15 residues. Germline V gene lookup returns CDR1 SNHLY and CDR2 FYNNEI. The CDR3, as DNA: TGTGCCAGCAGTGAGAAGCGGCGTATCCAAGAGACCCAGTACTTC. Protein sequence: CASSEKRRIQETQYF.

The chain joins TRBV25-1 to TRBJ1-2; the D gene is possibly TRBD1 (6 bases). V was trimmed by 4 bases and J by 5 bases, leaving 20 bases between them. The CDR3 length is 16 residues. Germline CDR1 and CDR2: MGHDK and SYGVNS. The CDR3 DNA sequence: TGTGCCAGCAGTGCACCCGCTAAAACAGGGTCATATGGCTACACCTTC. This sequence encodes CASSAPAKTGSYGYTF.

The chain has TRBV5-6 and TRBJ2-5; the D is unclear. The CDR3 spans 13 residues. Trimming cost V 0 bases and J 4 bases, with 7 bases left between them. The germline gives CDR1 SGHDT, CDR2 YYEEEE. CDR3 sequence (DNA): TGTGCCAGCAGCTTGGAGAAGGGAGAGACCCAGTACTTC. Translated, it gives CASSLEKGETQYF.

The sample holds many counts of this clone. The CDR3 DNA reads as TGTGCCAGCAGTTTAAGGATGACTAGCGGGAATCCTAGCACAGATACGCAGTATTTT. Translating gives CASSLRMTSGNPSTDTQYF. The V call is TRBV28, the J call TRBJ2-3, with TRBD2 identical over 11 bases. The germline CDR1 and CDR2 sequences are MDHEN and SYDVKM. Trimming cost V 2 bases and J 0 bases; bases outside gene matches: 10. This CDR3 is 19 amino acids long.

In this sample, this clone turned up many times. The CDR3 DNA reads as TGTGCCAGCAGTTTCTTCCGGAGGCCCATAGCCAAAAACATTCAGTACTTC. Translated, it gives CASSFFRRPIAKNIQYF. The rearrangement uses TRBV27 and TRBJ2-4; TRBD2 is a possible D gene (5 bases). Germline V CDR1 and CDR2: MNHEY, SMNVEV (reference sequence). Between the trimmed V and J ends, which lost 3 bases and 0 bases, there was a span of 15 bases. This CDR3 comprises 17 residues.

This clone has more than one count but fewer than ten. DNA for the CDR3: TGTGCCAGCAGCGAAACCCTTAGCCCCCAGCATTTT. The encoded protein is CASSETLSPQHF. The chain links TRBV7-9 to TRBJ1-5; D is unclear. V was pared by 5 bases and J by 10 bases, with 12 bases between. Germline values: CDR1 SEHNR, CDR2 FQNEAQ (reference sequence). There are 12 residues in the CDR3.

This clone was counted a few times. The chain links TRBV4-3 to TRBJ1-4; possible D gene TRBD1, 6 bases. The ends were cut back, 2 bases at V and 3 bases at J, with 22 bases in the middle. CDR1 and CDR2 (germline): LGHNA, YSLEER. The CDR3 consists of 19 residues. As DNA, the CDR3 is TGCGCCAGCAGCCAACAAACCCCGGGACAATGGGGGCCTAATGAAAAACTGTTTTTT. It translates to CASSQQTPGQWGPNEKLFF.